A selection of T cell receptor beta chains follows, all from one sample in a study of blood T cell repertoires in COVID-19. Data came from immunoSEQ multiplex PCR; TCRdb stores just in-frame clones and leaves some out. The data hold about 140,000 clones, with almost 80% observed a single time. The sequencing input was PBMCs or T cells enriched from blood (not recorded which). These receptors were collected from a woman between 50 and 59 years old who had recovered from COVID-19. CDR3s include the opening cysteine and the closing phenylalanine or tryptophan. The D gene is left open where the match is weak. Rows may omit the clone size; those that give it use once, few, many or a size class.

j_gene: TRBJ2-1; abundance: -; v_gene: TRBV7-8; d_gene: -; len: 15; CDR3nt: TGTGCCAGCAGCTTAGGAGCTTACTCCTACAATGAGCAGTTCTTC; CDR3aa: CASSLGAYSYNEQFF
j_gene: TRBJ1-2; abundance: -; v_gene: TRBV5-6; d_gene: TRBD1; len: 16; CDR3nt: TGTGCCAGCAGCTTGGGTTCAACAGGGGCGAACTATGGCTACACCTTC; CDR3aa: CASSLGSTGANYGYTF
j_gene: TRBJ2-1; abundance: -; v_gene: TRBV7-9; d_gene: TRBD2; len: 16; CDR3nt: TGTGCCAGCAGCCCTTATGGCGGGAGGTCCCCCAATGAGCAGTTCTTC; CDR3aa: CASSPYGGRSPNEQFF
j_gene: TRBJ1-4; abundance: -; v_gene: TRBV9; d_gene: -; len: 17; CDR3nt: TGTGCCAGCAGCGCGGGCCTGGGGGGGCAGGCTAATGAAAAACTGTTTTTT; CDR3aa: CASSAGLGGQANEKLFF
j_gene: TRBJ1-1; abundance: few; v_gene: TRBV6-2/TRBV6-3; d_gene: -; len: 15; CDR3nt: TGTGCCAGCAGTTACACAGGGACGGTGAACACTGAAGCTTTCTTT; CDR3aa: CASSYTGTVNTEAFF
j_gene: TRBJ1-1; abundance: -; v_gene: TRBV19; d_gene: -; len: 15; CDR3nt: TGTGCCAGTAGCACTTTGGGGCCGTTGAACACTGAAGCTTTCTTT; CDR3aa: CASSTLGPLNTEAFF
j_gene: TRBJ2-1; abundance: -; v_gene: TRBV19; d_gene: -; len: 15; CDR3nt: TGTGCCAGTAGTATAGGCAGGGGCCTTTACAATGAGCAGTTCTTC; CDR3aa: CASSIGRGLYNEQFF
j_gene: TRBJ2-1; abundance: -; v_gene: TRBV5-4; d_gene: TRBD1; len: 15; CDR3nt: TGTGCCAGCAGCTTCCGGGACAGGGGAAACAATGAGCAGTTCTTC; CDR3aa: CASSFRDRGNNEQFF
j_gene: TRBJ2-1; abundance: -; v_gene: TRBV6-5; d_gene: -; len: 13; CDR3nt: TGTGCCAGCAGTCCTAGCTCCTACAATGAGCAGTTCTTC; CDR3aa: CASSPSSYNEQFF
j_gene: TRBJ2-4; abundance: many; v_gene: TRBV7-8; d_gene: TRBD1; len: 17; CDR3nt: TGTGCCAGCAGCTTAAACGACAGGGGGCTAGCCAAAAACATTCAGTACTTC; CDR3aa: CASSLNDRGLAKNIQYF
j_gene: TRBJ1-5; abundance: -; v_gene: TRBV7-3; d_gene: -; len: 13; CDR3nt: TGTGCCAGCAGTCTAGATGGCAATCAGCCCCAGCATTTT; CDR3aa: CASSLDGNQPQHF
j_gene: TRBJ2-4; abundance: -; v_gene: TRBV5-8; d_gene: -; len: 14; CDR3nt: TGTGCCAGCAGCTTGGTATTAGCCAAAAACATTCAGTACTTC; CDR3aa: CASSLVLAKNIQYF
j_gene: TRBJ1-5; abundance: -; v_gene: TRBV19; d_gene: -; len: 15; CDR3nt: TGTGCCAGTAGTATAGGGACTGGGGGCAATCAGCCCCAGCATTTT; CDR3aa: CASSIGTGGNQPQHF
j_gene: TRBJ1-6; abundance: -; v_gene: TRBV7-2; d_gene: -; len: 12; CDR3nt: TGTGCCAGCAGCCCCCCACGGTCACCCCTCCACTTT; CDR3aa: CASSPPRSPLHF
j_gene: TRBJ1-1; abundance: -; v_gene: TRBV3-1/TRBV3-2; d_gene: -; len: 12; CDR3nt: TGTGCCAGCAGCTGGGGGGACACTGAAGCTTTCTTT; CDR3aa: CASSWGDTEAFF
j_gene: TRBJ1-1; abundance: -; v_gene: TRBV29-1; d_gene: -; len: 14; CDR3nt: TGCAGCACCACAGGGTTTTCCTCGGACACTGAAGCTTTCTTT; CDR3aa: CSTTGFSSDTEAFF
j_gene: TRBJ1-5; abundance: -; v_gene: TRBV2; d_gene: -; len: 14; CDR3nt: TGTGCCAGCACGGAGAGGGAGGGCAATCAGCCCCAGCATTTT; CDR3aa: CASTEREGNQPQHF